The clone carrying this TCR beta chain was seen a few times. Antigen: not known. The data belong to a study of shared clonotypes between healthy human individuals. On the study more broadly: CD4 naive cells filled three plates per donor, CD4 memory three, CD8 naive two and CD8 memory one.

Study-level findings and limits: Non-shared clonotypes had lower generation probabilities than those shared by all four donors.

Here immunoSEQ multiplex PCR was the method, and the copy in TCRdb shows in-frame clones only, minus some. The sample yields nearly 1,000,000 clones, about three quarters seen once. The sequence derives from a man younger than 35 in good health. The sample consisted of memory CD4+ T cells sorted from blood. Described subset: CD45RA-negative fraction.

CDR3 bases: TGCGCCAGCAGCTTGGTCACAGGGCCCATGGACACTGAAGCTTTCTTT. Its translation is CASSLVTGPMDTEAFF. The genes are TRBV5-1 and TRBJ1-1, with a weak D call TRBD1 (6 bases). This CDR3 region has 16 residues. V shed 0 bases and J shed 3 bases, with 15 bases lying between them. Looked up from germline, CDR1 is SGHRS and CDR2 is YFSETQ. Combining the CDR3 with reference TRBV5-1 and TRBJ1-1 gives the whole variable domain KAGVTQTPRYLIKTRGQQVTLSCSPISGHRSVSWYQQTPGQGLQFLFEYFSETQRNKGNFPGRFSGRQFSNSRSEMNVSTLELGDSALYLCASSLVTGPMDTEAFFGQGTRLTVV.